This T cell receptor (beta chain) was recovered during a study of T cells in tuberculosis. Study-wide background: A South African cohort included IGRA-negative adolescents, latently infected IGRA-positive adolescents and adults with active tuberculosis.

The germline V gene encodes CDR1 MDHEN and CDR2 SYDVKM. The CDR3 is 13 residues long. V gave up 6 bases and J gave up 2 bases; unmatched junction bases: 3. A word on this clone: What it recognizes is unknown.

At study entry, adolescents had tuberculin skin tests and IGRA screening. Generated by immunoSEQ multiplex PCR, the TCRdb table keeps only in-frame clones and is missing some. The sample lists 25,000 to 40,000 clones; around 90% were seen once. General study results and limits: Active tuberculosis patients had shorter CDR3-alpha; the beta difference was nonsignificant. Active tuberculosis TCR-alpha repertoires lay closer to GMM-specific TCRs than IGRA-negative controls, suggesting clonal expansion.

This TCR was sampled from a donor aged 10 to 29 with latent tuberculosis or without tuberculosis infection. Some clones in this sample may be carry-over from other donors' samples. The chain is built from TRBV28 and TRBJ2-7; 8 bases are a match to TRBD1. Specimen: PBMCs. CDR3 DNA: TGTGCCAGCAGCGGACAGGGCCCCTACGAGCAGTACTTC. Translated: CASSGQGPYEQYF.